A single sample gave rise to the 21 T cell receptor beta chains below, sequenced in a study of tissue T cells after allogeneic stem cell transplantation. The method was immunoSEQ multiplex PCR; TCRdb's version includes in-frame clones alone and lacks a portion of them. The sample shows 40,000 to 50,000 clones, about three quarters of them seen only once. Sequencing was done on a sample of sorted cells pooled from one or two spleens. These receptors all stem from a pool of C57BL/6 mice in good health.

This clone appeared a single time. Gene names follow the mouse nomenclature. The CDR3 is cut off 1 residue early in the read; its end comes from the germline J gene. This chain connects TRBV5 to TRBJ1-5; D is undetermined. The V gene lost 0 bases and the J gene lost 1 base, with 7 bases spanning the gap. The germline gives CDR1 LGHNA, CDR2 YNLKQL (reference sequence). The CDR3 is made up of 15 amino acids. The CDR3 loop reads CASSQDLGNNQAPLF. Incomplete CDR3 DNA: TGTGCCAGCAGCCAAGATCTGGGGAACAACCAGGCTCCGCTT.

As for this clone: Mouse gene names and germline throughout. The CDR3 extends 1 residue past the end of the read, so its final part is completed from the germline J gene. The chain couples TRBV13-2 to TRBJ2-4; tentatively, D is TRBD2 (6 bases). Germline V gives CDR1 NNHNN, CDR2 SYGAGS (reference sequence). The CDR3 loop spans 14 amino acids. Trimming removed 1 base at V and 6 bases at J, with 12 bases between. This CDR3 reads CASGDPGGGNTLYF. Incomplete CDR3 DNA: TGTGCCAGCGGTGATCCGGGGGGTGGGAACACCTTGTAC.

With regard to this clone: The germline and genes are mouse ones. The read terminates 1 residue ahead of where the CDR3 ends, so the germline J gene completes it. The chain joins TRBV31 to TRBJ2-4; D is uncertain. V lost 0 bases and J 0 bases, leaving 4 bases between the germline ends. The CDR3 has 13 residues. Germline values: CDR1 GKSSPN, CDR2 SITVG. Partial CDR3 DNA: TGTGCCTGGAGTCTACCCAGTCAAAACACCTTGTAC. Residues: CAWSLPSQNTLY. The CDR3 in its entirety is CAWSLPSQNTLYF.

On this clone: The gene names here belong to mouse. The read stops 1 residue short of the end of the CDR3; the missing end is completed from the germline J gene. The chain carries TRBV19 and TRBJ2-4, with a tentative D call TRBD1 (6 bases). Germline lookup yields CDR1 FNHDT and CDR2 SITEND (reference sequence). The CDR3 runs 14 residues. The V end was cut by 5 bases, the J end by 4 bases, with 14 bases between. CDR3 residues: CASRTPGQKNTLYF. CDR3 DNA (partial): TGTGCCAGCAGGACTCCGGGACAAAAAAACACCTTGTAC.

In this sample, this clone turned up once. Genes here carry mouse names. The read finishes 1 residue shy of the CDR3 end, and the germline J gene is used to complete it. The chain couples TRBV3 to TRBJ2-3; TRBD2 is a possible D gene (6 bases). V was shortened by 2 bases and J by 0 bases, with 9 bases between the two germline ends. CDR1 SNHLY and CDR2 FYNGKV come from the germline V gene (reference sequence). The CDR3 sequence is 15 residues long. The CDR3 bases that were read are TGTGCCAGCAGCTTATCCGGGGGGAGTGCAGAAACGCTGTAT. It yields the protein CASSLSGGSAETLY. The entire CDR3 reads CASSLSGGSAETLYF.

This clone was found once. The genes are named according to mouse. The read ends 1 residue before the CDR3 terminus; that terminus is restored from the germline J gene. This chain joins TRBV3 and TRBJ1-2, with 7 bases identical to TRBD1. Germline V CDR1 and CDR2: SNHLY, FYNGKV (reference sequence). Trimming removed 2 bases from V and 2 bases from J; junction bases left unmatched: 2. The CDR3 loop spans 14 amino acids. CDR3: CASSLRGRNSDYTF. The part of the CDR3 DNA that was read is TGTGCCAGCAGCTTAAGGGGGCGCAACTCCGACTACACC.

About this clone itself: Germline and genes here are mouse. The sequenced CDR3 bases are TGTGCCAGCAGCCGACTGGGGGTGGACACCCAGTAC. Protein product: CASSRLGVDTQY. The whole CDR3 is CASSRLGVDTQYF. This chain joins TRBV14 and TRBJ2-5, with 9 bases identical to TRBD2. The read terminates 1 residue ahead of where the CDR3 ends, so the germline J gene completes it. V shed 5 bases, J shed 6 bases, and the junction held 4 bases outside the gene matches. The CDR3 is made up of 13 amino acids. The germline V gene has CDR1 SGHDT and CDR2 FRDEAV.

Concerning this clone: Gene names denote mouse genes. The read ends 1 residue early relative to the CDR3; the germline J gene fills the gap. V usage is TRBV13-2 and J usage is TRBJ2-1; TRBD1 is a possible D gene (6 bases). Germline assignment: CDR1 NNHNN and CDR2 SYGAGS (reference sequence). This CDR3 region has 15 residues. The V gene lost 5 bases and the J gene lost 0 bases, with 12 bases spanning the gap. CDR3 protein: CASGTDSYNYAEQFF. The sequenced part of the CDR3 DNA is TGTGCCAGCGGAACGGACAGTTATAACTATGCTGAGCAGTTC.

About this clone itself: The genes are named according to mouse. The missing CDR3 end, 1 residue past where the read stops, is filled in from the germline J gene. This chain joins TRBV13-2 and TRBJ2-1, with 7 bases lining up with TRBD2. This CDR3 spans 14 amino acids. Losses at the gene ends were 2 bases for V and 8 bases for J; bases not matched to a gene: 7. CDR1 NNHNN and CDR2 SYGAGS come from the germline V gene (reference sequence). CDR3 amino acids: CASGDRGGWTEQFF. The CDR3 bases that were read are TGTGCCAGCGGTGACCGGGGGGGATGGACTGAGCAGTTC.

About this clone itself: The listed genes are named as in mouse. The read ends 1 residue early relative to the CDR3; the germline J gene fills the gap. This chain uses TRBV13-1 with TRBJ2-2, with 7 positions matching TRBD2. Per germline, CDR1 NSHNY and CDR2 SYGAGN. The CDR3 extends over 16 amino acids. Germline trimming cut 0 bases from V and 0 bases from J; bases unmatched to any gene: 2. CDR3 amino acids: CASSDAGGTNTGQLYF. The CDR3 bases that were read are TGTGCCAGCAGTGATGCGGGGGGGACAAACACCGGGCAGCTCTAC.

A note on this clone: Mouse names are used for the genes. Sequencing ends 1 residue short of the CDR3 end; the germline J gene provides the rest. The chain uses TRBV31 and TRBJ2-3, with a tentative D call TRBD2 (7 bases). V was pared by 4 bases and J by 0 bases, with 11 bases between. Germline CDR1 GKSSPN, CDR2 SITVG. The CDR3 is made up of 14 amino acids. CDR3 sequence reads: CAWTGGPSAETLYF. The DNA read from the CDR3 is TGTGCCTGGACTGGGGGCCCTAGTGCAGAAACGCTGTAT.

A word on this clone: Each gene name is a mouse one. The read terminates 1 residue before the CDR3 end, so the remaining end is supplied by the germline J gene. The chain employs TRBV13-2 and TRBJ2-5; D is perhaps TRBD1 or TRBD2 (5 bases each). This CDR3 region has 14 residues. V shed 4 bases and J shed 2 bases, with 11 bases lying between them. The germline gives CDR1 NNHNN, CDR2 SYGAGS (reference sequence). CDR3 sequence: CASGLGAGQDTQYF. The covered CDR3 bases are TGTGCCAGCGGTTTAGGGGCTGGCCAAGACACCCAGTAC.

Turning to this clone: The genes are named according to mouse. The read halts 1 residue ahead of the CDR3 end, with the missing end drawn from the germline J gene. The chain uses TRBV29 and TRBJ2-7; 9 nucleotides line up with TRBD1. This CDR3 comprises 12 residues. After removal of 4 bases from V and 7 bases from J, the junction contained 2 bases not matched to a gene. Per the germline V gene, CDR1 is MSHET and CDR2 is SYDVDS. The DNA read from the CDR3 is TGTGCTAGCAGTTATACAGGGGGCGAACAGTAC. Its translation is CASSYTGGEQY. The whole CDR3 protein is CASSYTGGEQYF.

Regarding this clone: Gene names and germline match the mouse. The read falls 1 residue short of the CDR3 end, and the missing part is taken from the germline J gene. The sample contains more than one DNA sequence encoding this CDR3. The chain combines TRBV13-2 with TRBJ2-4; 7 nucleotides align to TRBD2. In germline, CDR1 is NNHNN, CDR2 SYGAGS (reference sequence). With 0 bases clipped from V and 1 base from J, the junction kept 2 bases outside the gene matches. The CDR3 runs 15 residues. The CDR3: CASGDALGGQNTLYF. The covered CDR3 bases are TGTGCCAGCGGTGATGCCCTGGGGGGTCAAAACACCTTGTAC.

Points on this clone: Genes and germline come from the mouse. The CDR3 DNA, read in part, is TGCTCCAGCAGTCAATCGGAGGAGGGGGACACCCAGTAC. This encodes CSSSQSEEGDTQY. In full, the CDR3 is CSSSQSEEGDTQYF. The V gene is TRBV23, the J gene TRBJ2-5; the table's TRBD1 call for D was not verified on the DNA. The DNA ends 1 residue before the CDR3 does, and the rest of the CDR3 is filled in from the germline J gene. The length of the CDR3 is 14 residues. Germline-derived CDR1 and CDR2 are KGHTA and FQNQQP.

For this clone: Gene names are the mouse ones. The read terminates 1 residue ahead of where the CDR3 ends, so the germline J gene completes it. The V call is TRBV31, the J call TRBJ1-4; no clear D. The CDR3 totals 13 residues. Germline V CDR1 and CDR2: GKSSPN, SITVG. Deletions cut 0 bases from V and 4 bases from J, with 6 bases between. Partial CDR3 DNA: TGTGCCTGGAGTCTGGGTCGCAACGAAAGATTATTT. It yields the protein CAWSLGRNERLF. The full-length CDR3 reads as CAWSLGRNERLFF.

Comments on this clone: These gene names are mouse names. The read is 1 residue too short to cover the CDR3 end, so that end is filled in from the germline J gene. The chain links TRBV4 to TRBJ2-1; TRBD2 aligns across 8 bases. Germline V gene lookup returns CDR1 LGHDT and CDR2 YNNKQL (reference sequence). The CDR3 is 14 residues long. With 4 bases clipped from V and 3 bases from J, the junction kept 2 bases outside the gene matches. This chain's CDR3 is CASSLDWVYAEQFF. CDR3 DNA, as far as it was read: TGTGCCAGCAGCTTGGACTGGGTCTATGCTGAGCAGTTC.

In regard to this clone: Any gene name here is a mouse gene name. With the read ending 1 residue before the CDR3 end, the germline J gene is used to fill in that end. The V call is TRBV12-1, the J call TRBJ1-2; D perhaps matches TRBD1 (6 bases). Trimming pared 1 base from V and 0 bases from J, leaving 11 bases between. Germline V gives CDR1 SGHSN, CDR2 HYEKVE. The CDR3 sequence is 15 residues long. The part of the CDR3 DNA that was read is TGTGCCAGCTCTCTTCCGGGACAAGCAAACTCCGACTACACC. Its protein product is CASSLPGQANSDYT. The full CDR3 sequence reads CASSLPGQANSDYTF.

The sample holds a few counts of this clone. All gene names here are mouse names. The observed sequence ends 1 residue before the CDR3 terminus, with the missing tail filled in from the germline J gene. The chain recombines TRBV13-1 with TRBJ2-7, with 9 bases aligning to TRBD2. This CDR3 has 15 residues. V was clipped by 0 bases and J by 0 bases; unmatched bases: 1. The V gene's germline CDR1 is NSHNY and CDR2 SYGAGN. The CDR3 DNA, read in part, is TGTGCCAGCAGTGATGGGACTGGGGACTCCTATGAACAGTAC. Translating it yields CASSDGTGDSYEQY. The entire CDR3 protein is CASSDGTGDSYEQYF.

Regarding this clone: Mouse germline and gene names are used. Sequencing ends 1 residue short of the CDR3 end; the germline J gene provides the rest. This chain joins TRBV13-2 and TRBJ1-1, with D tentatively TRBD1 (6 bases). CDR3 length equals 11 residues. The germline CDR1 and CDR2 sequences are NNHNN and SYGAGS (reference sequence). Deletions cut 5 bases from V and 11 bases from J, with 13 bases between. The CDR3 DNA, read in part, is TGTGCCAGCGGGCCCGCAGGGGAGGTCTTC. The encoded protein is CASGPAGEVF. The entire CDR3 protein is CASGPAGEVFF.

Concerning this clone itself: Mouse gene names and germline throughout. Read sequence stops 1 residue before the CDR3 end, and the germline J gene provides the missing end. The gene calls are TRBV15 and TRBJ2-3; weak D call: TRBD2 (7 bases). Deletions cut 5 bases from V and 0 bases from J, with 9 bases between. The CDR3 runs to 14 residues. Germline-derived CDR1 and CDR2 are SGHND and FRSKSL. CDR3 bases read: TGTGCCAGCAGTCTGGGGGCTAGTGCAGAAACGCTGTAT. Protein: CASSLGASAETLY. The whole CDR3 sequence is CASSLGASAETLYF.